The 22 T cell receptor beta chains below all came from one sample that was sequenced in a study of T cells after yellow fever vaccination. TCRdb reprocessed the 5' RACE reads with MiXCR, giving one entry per CDR3 protein. The table shows a few hundred thousand distinct CDR3 sequences, with roughly 3.9% occurring only once. Sequencing was performed on PBMCs, taken 5 days after the yellow fever booster vaccination. The receptor source for this set is a man in his late teens or twenties who received the YFV17D yellow fever vaccine.

In this sample, this clonotype turned up many times. This chain uses TRBV2 with TRBJ2-1; 8 positions match TRBD1. The CDR3 sequence is 13 residues long. Germline V CDR1 and CDR2: SNHLY, FYNNEI. J lost 7 bases, V lost 10 bases, and 9 bases had no gene match. CDR3 in DNA: TGTGCCATCGAAGGGACAGGAGTGAATGAGCAGTTCTTC. Protein: CAIEGTGVNEQFF.

The sample holds many counts of this clonotype. The chain has TRBV5-6 and TRBJ2-2; no reliable D call. The CDR3 is made up of 15 amino acids. The germline V and J ends were trimmed by 0 bases and 6 bases, with 12 bases remaining between them. The germline V gene encodes CDR1 SGHDT and CDR2 YYEEEE. This chain's CDR3 is CASSLAILGPGELFF. In nucleotides, the CDR3 is TGTGCCAGCAGCTTGGCCATTCTGGGTCCCGGGGAGCTGTTTTTT.

V and J are TRBV20-1 and TRBJ2-7; 7 bases are shared with TRBD2. The CDR3 is 13 amino acids. CDR1 is DFQATT, CDR2 SNEGSKA, per germline (reference sequence). The V segment lost 1 base and the J segment 7 bases; nucleotides outside the gene matches: 7. CDR3 coding DNA: TGCAGTGCTAGAGCCCTGGGGGGAGGGGAGCAGTACGTC. This codes for CSARALGGGEQYV.

The table lists this clonotype with a few counts. The rearrangement joins TRBV7-3 to TRBJ2-1, with D tentatively TRBD1 (8 bases). The germline V and J ends were trimmed by 5 bases and 13 bases, with 15 bases remaining between them. The CDR3 has 12 residues. Germline V gives CDR1 SGHTA, CDR2 FQGTGA. The CDR3 sequence: CASSGYRGGQFF. In DNA form, the CDR3 reads TGTGCCAGCAGCGGGTACAGGGGGGGACAGTTCTTC.

This clonotype was detected ten times or more. V gene TRBV6-2 or TRBV6-3 combines with J gene TRBJ1-1; D is unclear. With 2 bases removed from V and 5 bases from J, the gap between germline ends came to 9 bases. Germline values: CDR1 MNHEY, CDR2 SVGEGT. The CDR3 consists of 13 residues. CDR3 nucleotides: TGTGCCAGCAGTTACGTGGGTGGGACTGAAGCTTTCTTT. Its protein product is CASSYVGGTEAFF.

The chain combines TRBV5-4 with TRBJ1-4; perhaps TRBD1 as D (6 bases). The V end was cut by 3 bases, the J end by 6 bases, with 12 bases between. CDR3 length equals 14 residues. Germline CDR1 reads SGHNT; CDR2 reads YYREEE (reference sequence). The CDR3 is CASSSPPGDEKLFF. The CDR3 bases are TGTGCCAGCAGCTCACCGCCAGGGGATGAAAAACTGTTTTTT.

This chain uses TRBV30 with TRBJ2-1; 9 nucleotides agree with TRBD1. CDR3 length: 13 amino acids. In germline, CDR1 is GTSNPN, CDR2 SVGIG (reference sequence). Trimming took 5 bases from V and 8 from J; bases not matched to a gene: 7. The chain's CDR3 is CAWGQGYTYEQFF. The CDR3 DNA sequence: TGTGCCTGGGGACAGGGGTATACGTATGAGCAGTTCTTC.

The table lists this clonotype with many counts. This chain links TRBV9 with TRBJ2-6; 7 bases match TRBD2. CDR3 length: 17 amino acids. V was clipped by 0 bases and J by 0 bases; unmatched bases: 3. Looked up from germline, CDR1 is SGDLS and CDR2 is YYNGEE. CDR3 sequence (DNA): TGTGCCAGCAGCGTAGTAGCGGGCCCCTCTGGGGCCAACGTCCTGACTTTC. Amino acids: CASSVVAGPSGANVLTF.

The J gene is TRBJ1-2, the V gene TRBV4-1; D remains ambiguous. CDR3 length: 17 residues. Germline CDR1 MGHRA, CDR2 YSYEKL. The germline V and J ends were trimmed by 2 bases and 5 bases, with 21 bases remaining between them. CDR3 nucleotides: TGCGCCAGCAGCCAAATCCACTCCACTGGGCCTGCTTATGGCTACACCTTC. Translating gives CASSQIHSTGPAYGYTF.

This clonotype showed up just a few times. The chain joins TRBV11-2 to TRBJ2-3; 13 bases are a match to TRBD2. CDR1 and CDR2 from the germline V gene are SGHAT and FQNNGV. Losses at the gene ends were 5 bases for V and 2 bases for J; bases not matched to a gene: 7. The CDR3 loop spans 17 amino acids. In DNA, the CDR3 is TGTGCCAGCAGCCCCAGGACTAGCGGGGGATACACAGATACGCAGTATTTT. As protein: CASSPRTSGGYTDTQYF.

The V call is TRBV15, the J call TRBJ1-5; TRBD1 might be the D (5 bases). Germline V gene data show CDR1 as LNHNV and CDR2 as YYDKDF (reference sequence). CDR3 size: 16 residues. V was shortened by 0 bases and J by 3 bases, with 12 bases between the two germline ends. CDR3 nucleotide sequence: TGTGCCACCAGCAGAGAACTAATGGGACTCAATCAGCCCCAGCATTTT. It yields the protein CATSRELMGLNQPQHF.

The table lists this clonotype with many counts. The V and J genes are TRBV18 and TRBJ2-1; 8 positions match TRBD1. This CDR3 has 15 residues. Unmatched junction bases numbered 9, after V lost 2 bases and J lost 9 bases. Looked up from germline, CDR1 is KGHSH and CDR2 is LQKENI. The CDR3 DNA is TGTGCCAGCTCACCAGAGCAGGGGGCGATAAGTGAGCAGTTCTTC. Encoded protein: CASSPEQGAISEQFF.

The chain recombines TRBV5-1 with TRBJ1-1; weak D call: TRBD1 (6 bases). Germline loops: CDR1 SGHRS, CDR2 YFSETQ. This CDR3 has 14 residues. With 7 bases removed from V and 2 bases from J, the gap between germline ends came to 15 bases. The CDR3 sequence: CASVGGVPNTEAFF. The CDR3 nucleotides read TGCGCCAGCGTCGGGGGCGTCCCCAACACTGAAGCTTTCTTT.

The chain carries TRBV10-3 and TRBJ1-5; TRBD1 is a possible D gene (5 bases). Trimming stripped 8 bases from V and 0 bases from J, with 11 bases between. The CDR3 contains 14 residues. The germline gives CDR1 ENHRY, CDR2 SYGVKD. CDR3 sequence reads: CAIADSYSNQPQHF. CDR3 sequence (DNA): TGTGCCATCGCCGACAGTTATAGCAATCAGCCCCAGCATTTT.

Many counts were recorded for this clonotype. This chain joins TRBV7-2 and TRBJ2-3, with D tentatively TRBD2 (6 bases). In germline, CDR1 is SGHTA, CDR2 FQGNSA. The ends were cut back, 1 base at V and 4 bases at J, with 12 bases in the middle. The CDR3 runs 15 residues. CDR3 sequence: CASSLVAGKADTQYF. Here the CDR3 DNA reads TGTGCCAGCAGCTTAGTCGCGGGGAAAGCAGATACGCAGTATTTT.

The chain carries TRBV10-2 and TRBJ2-3; no definite D call. Per germline, CDR1 WSHSY and CDR2 SAAADI. CDR3 length equals 11 residues. V lost 7 bases, J lost 4 bases, and 6 bases lay in between. This chain's CDR3 is CASINSDTQYF. CDR3 in DNA: TGCGCCAGCATAAATTCAGATACGCAGTATTTT.

The V and J genes are TRBV30 and TRBJ2-7; D remains ambiguous. Germline CDR1 reads GTSNPN; CDR2 reads SVGIG (reference sequence). V was clipped by 5 bases and J by 2 bases, with 13 bases between them. CDR3 length: 13 residues. CDR3 bases: TGTGCCTGGGGGGAATCCCCTCCCTACGAGCAGTACTTC. Encoded protein: CAWGESPPYEQYF.

V and J are TRBV20-1 and TRBJ1-5; 8 bases map to TRBD1. The CDR3 consists of 15 residues. V lost 3 bases and J lost 6; bases outside the gene matches: 10. CDR1 is DFQATT, CDR2 SNEGSKA, per germline (reference sequence). The DNA of the CDR3 is TGCAGTGCTAGCGGATATGACAGGGGCGGTCAGCCCCAGCATTTT. Translated, it gives CSASGYDRGGQPQHF.

This clonotype occurred many times. The chain employs TRBV5-1 and TRBJ1-1; no firm D call. The CDR3 is 13 amino acids. Germline V lookup: CDR1 SGHRS, CDR2 YFSETQ. V lost 5 bases, J lost 6 bases, and 14 bases lay in between. CDR3: CASREGQLPEAFF. DNA of the CDR3: TGCGCCAGCAGGGAAGGGCAACTGCCTGAAGCTTTCTTT.

In its sample, this clonotype was seen many times. The rearrangement joins TRBV4-2 to TRBJ1-5, with a possible D match to TRBD1 (5 bases). Germline CDR1 is LGHNA and CDR2 is YNFKEQ. The CDR3 runs to 19 residues. V was shortened by 2 bases and J by 2 bases, with 22 bases between the two germline ends. CDR3 DNA sequence: TGTGCCAGCAGCCAACCCCTAGCGGGGACTCGGCACGGCAATCAGCCCCAGCATTTT. This translates into CASSQPLAGTRHGNQPQHF.

This clonotype was picked up a small number of times. The rearrangement links TRBV12-3 or TRBV12-4 to TRBJ2-2; no reliable D call. The CDR3 has 11 amino acids. V lost 6 bases to trimming and J lost 7 bases, with 6 bases between them. This chain's CDR3 is CASSQHGELFF. In DNA, the CDR3 is TGTGCCAGCAGCCAACACGGGGAGCTGTTTTTT.

There are many counts of this clonotype. The J gene is TRBJ2-2, the V gene TRBV7-2; 11 bases map to TRBD2. Germline CDR1 reads SGHTA; CDR2 reads FQGNSA. V dropped 5 bases and J dropped 6; count of bases not matched to a gene: 5. This CDR3 has 15 residues. CDR3 in amino acids: CASSHTSGGAGELFF. CDR3 coding DNA: TGTGCCAGCAGCCATACTAGCGGGGGCGCCGGGGAGCTGTTTTTT.